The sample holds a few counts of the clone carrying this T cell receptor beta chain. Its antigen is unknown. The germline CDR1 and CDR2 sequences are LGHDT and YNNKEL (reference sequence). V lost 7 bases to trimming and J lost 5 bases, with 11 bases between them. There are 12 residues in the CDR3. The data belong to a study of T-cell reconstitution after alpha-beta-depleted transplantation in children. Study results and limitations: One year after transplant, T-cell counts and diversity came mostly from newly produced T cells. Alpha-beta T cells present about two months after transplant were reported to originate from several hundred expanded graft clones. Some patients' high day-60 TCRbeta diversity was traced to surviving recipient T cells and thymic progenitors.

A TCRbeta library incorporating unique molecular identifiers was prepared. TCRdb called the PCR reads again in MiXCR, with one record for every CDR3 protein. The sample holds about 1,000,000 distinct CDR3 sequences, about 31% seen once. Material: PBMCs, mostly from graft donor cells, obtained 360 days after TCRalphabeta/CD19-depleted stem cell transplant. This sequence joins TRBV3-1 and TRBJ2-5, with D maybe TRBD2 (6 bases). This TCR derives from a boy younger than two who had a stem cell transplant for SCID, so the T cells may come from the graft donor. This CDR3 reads CASIGDWETQYF. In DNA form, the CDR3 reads TGTGCCAGCATAGGGGACTGGGAGACCCAGTACTTC.